This entry concerns a single T cell receptor (beta chain). Its target is unknown. This sample is drawn from a study of beta chain features in type 1 diabetes. Overall study findings and caveats: There was a moderate but significant shortening of TCRB CDR3s in all four CD4+ subsets of Type 1 diabetes patients.

Expressed TCRB transcripts were sequenced after all isolated RNA was converted to cDNA. Some clones are missing from TCRdb's copy, which holds only in-frame ones; the method was immunoSEQ multiplex PCR. The sample includes 120,000 to 150,000 clones, approximately 13% of them seen just once. The V end lost 6 bases, the J end lost 3 bases, and 15 bases lay between the germline ends. Germline V lookup: CDR1 SGHTA, CDR2 FQGNSA. The CDR3 runs to 15 residues. This TCR was recovered from a man between 18 and 29 years old with type 1 diabetes. The sample consisted of central memory CD4+ T cells from blood. The chain is built from TRBV7-2 and TRBJ2-1; maybe TRBD2 (6 bases). The CDR3 bases are TGTGCCAGCAGTTCATCTAGCGCGATCTACAATGAGCAGTTCTTC. Encoded protein: CASSSSSAIYNEQFF.